A single sample gave rise to the 9 T cell receptor beta chains below, sequenced in a study of Graves' ophthalmopathy and Graves' hyperthyroidism. Researchers took RNA transcripts and amplified TCR beta CDR3 regions from them. Investigators did first-round RT-PCR with HTBI primers, then second-round multiplex PCR. MiXCR, applied by TCRdb to the multiplex PCR reads, yields one record per CDR3 protein. The repertoire holds about 39,000 distinct CDR3 sequences, with approximately 50% as singletons. The source material was peripheral blood. The receptors derive from an adult woman with stable Graves' hyperthyroidism.

This clonotype was counted at least ten times. This sequence joins TRBV6-5 and TRBJ1-4; D is ambiguous. Germline V gives CDR1 MNHEY, CDR2 SVGAGI. V shed 6 bases and J shed 8 bases, with 22 bases lying between them. The CDR3 is 16 amino acids. The CDR3 DNA reads as TGTGCCAGCAGCTATTTTAGGACCTCGGGAGGGGAAAAACTGTTTTTT. Protein sequence: CASSYFRTSGGEKLFF.

The chain has TRBV29-1 and TRBJ1-1, with D possibly being TRBD1 (5 bases). The CDR3 contains 10 residues. Trimming cost V 7 bases and J 4 bases, with 7 bases left between them. CDR1 is SQVTM and CDR2 is ANQGSEA in the germline V gene. CDR3 sequence (DNA): TGCAGCGACGGGGCCACTGAAGCTTTCTTT. Translated, it gives CSDGATEAFF.

The V gene is TRBV2, the J gene TRBJ1-2; 7 bases agree with TRBD1. Germline CDR1 SNHLY, CDR2 FYNNEI. The CDR3 has 16 amino acids. Trimming at V came to 6 bases and at J to 8 bases, leaving 18 bases not matched to a gene. This CDR3 is CASRPRGTGADRGYTF. In DNA form, the CDR3 reads TGTGCCAGCAGACCGAGGGGTACAGGGGCCGACAGAGGCTACACCTTC. Based on the CDR3 plus reference TRBV2 and TRBJ1-2, the full variable domain is EPEVTQTPSHQVTQMGQEVILRCVPISNHLYFYWYRQILGQKVEFLVSFYNNEISEKSEIFDDQFSVERPDGSNFTLKIRSTKLEDSAMYFCASRPRGTGADRGYTFGSGTRLTVV.

V usage is TRBV5-6 and J usage is TRBJ1-3; tentative D call: TRBD1 (5 bases). Germline lookup yields CDR1 SGHDT and CDR2 YYEEEE. This CDR3 region has 16 residues. Trimming pared 1 base from V and 8 bases from J, leaving 19 bases between. The CDR3 here is CASSLSLDSEGHTIYF. The CDR3 DNA follows: TGTGCCAGCAGCTTGTCTTTAGACAGTGAGGGGCACACCATATATTTT.

This clonotype has a count of ten or more. The chain couples TRBV7-3 to TRBJ1-1, with TRBD1 as a possible D gene (5 bases). The length of the CDR3 is 14 residues. CDR1 SGHTA and CDR2 FQGTGA come from the germline V gene. The ends were cut back, 5 bases at V and 4 bases at J, with 14 bases in the middle. The CDR3 coding sequence is TGTGCCAGCAGCCTGTCAGGGACGGGCACTGAAGCTTTCTTT. It encodes CASSLSGTGTEAFF.

This chain links TRBV20-1 with TRBJ2-5, with TRBD2 matching 16 bases. The CDR3 has 17 amino acids. The germline V gene has CDR1 DFQATT and CDR2 SNEGSKA (reference sequence). The V gene end was trimmed by 5 bases and the J gene end by 4 bases; junction bases not matched to a gene: 10. Written as DNA, the CDR3 is TGCAGTGCTTGGACCGGGACTAGCGGGAGGGCCGTAGAGACCCAGTACTTC. Translated: CSAWTGTSGRAVETQYF.

This clonotype was observed at least ten times. V gene TRBV28 combines with J gene TRBJ1-5, with D perhaps matching TRBD1 (6 bases). This CDR3 region has 15 residues. Trimming removed 1 base at V and 2 bases at J, with 9 bases between. CDR1 is MDHEN, CDR2 SYDVKM, per germline. The CDR3 nucleotides are TGTGCCAGCAGTTTATCCCGACAGGGCAATCAGCCCCAGCATTTT. It yields the protein CASSLSRQGNQPQHF. Supplemented by reference TRBV28 and TRBJ1-5, the full variable domain reads DVKVTQSSRYLVKRTGEKVFLECVQDMDHENMFWYRQDPGLGLRLIYFSYDVKMKEKGDIPEGYSVSREKKERFSLILESASTNQTSMYLCASSLSRQGNQPQHFGDGTRLSIL.

This clonotype appeared many times. V and J are TRBV9 and TRBJ2-5, with D tentatively TRBD1 (6 bases). The V and J ends lost 3 bases and 4 bases respectively, with 10 bases between them. CDR1 and CDR2 (germline): SGDLS, YYNGEE. This CDR3 region has 13 residues. CDR3 protein: CASSDTQGETQYF. CDR3 coding DNA: TGTGCCAGCAGCGATACACAGGGAGAGACCCAGTACTTC. The whole variable domain, filled in from reference TRBV9 and TRBJ2-5, reads DSGVTQTPKHLITATGQRVTLRCSPRSGDLSVYWYQQSLDQGLQFLIQYYNGEERAKGNILERFSAQQFPDLHSELNLSSLELGDSALYFCASSDTQGETQYFGPGTRLLVL.

Many counts were recorded for this clonotype. The V gene is TRBV28, the J gene TRBJ1-1; weak D call: TRBD1 (6 bases). Germline V gives CDR1 MDHEN, CDR2 SYDVKM. Deletions cut 6 bases from V and 7 bases from J, with 12 bases between. The CDR3 runs 12 residues. DNA for the CDR3: TGTGCCAGCAGGACACAGGGCTATGAAGCTTTCTTT. Translation gives CASRTQGYEAFF.